Listed here are 15 T cell receptor beta chains from one sample, sequenced in a study of shared clonotypes between healthy human individuals. Generated by immunoSEQ multiplex PCR, the TCRdb table keeps only in-frame clones and is missing some. The sample lists 2 million to 2.5 million clones; approximately 94% were seen once. Sample: naive CD4+ T cells sorted from blood. The subset denotes: CD45RA+ positively selected. These receptors came from a man between 18 and 35 years old in good health.

This sequence joins TRBV7-2 and TRBJ2-7; 8 nucleotides match TRBD2. CDR1 SGHTA and CDR2 FQGNSA come from the germline V gene. This CDR3 is 14 amino acids long. The junction had 7 bases not matched to a gene; V was cut back by 7 bases and J by 2 bases. As DNA, the CDR3 is TGTGCCAGCAAAACTAGCGGCGCTACCTACGAGCAGTACTTC. Protein product: CASKTSGATYEQYF. Complete variable domain (other parts from reference TRBV7-2 and TRBJ2-7): GAGVSQSPSNKVTEKGKDVELRCDPISGHTALYWYRQSLGQGLEFLIYFQGNSAPDKSGLPSDRFSAERTGGSVSTLTIQRTQQEDSAVYLCASKTSGATYEQYFGPGTRLTVT.

Comment on this clone: Other DNA sequences in this sample translate to the same CDR3. The chain combines TRBV30 with TRBJ1-1; D gene uncertain. V lost 0 bases and J 1 base, leaving 6 bases between the germline ends. From germline, CDR1 is GTSNPN and CDR2 SVGIG (reference sequence). The CDR3 loop spans 13 amino acids. The CDR3 here is CAWSVGKNTEAFF. The CDR3 bases are TGTGCCTGGAGTGTCGGCAAGAACACTGAAGCTTTCTTT.

V usage is TRBV7-9 and J usage is TRBJ2-7; TRBD2 matches at 14 bases. The germline gives CDR1 SEHNR, CDR2 FQNEAQ (reference sequence). The length of the CDR3 is 15 residues. After removal of 5 bases from V and 7 bases from J, the junction contained 7 bases not matched to a gene. The CDR3 region is CASSPGLAGGGEQYF. The CDR3 DNA reads TGTGCCAGCAGCCCCGGACTAGCGGGGGGAGGAGAGCAGTACTTC.

The rearrangement joins TRBV19 to TRBJ2-7; 11 bases are shared with TRBD2. This CDR3 has 15 residues. Germline loops: CDR1 LNHDA, CDR2 SQIVND (reference sequence). J gave up 1 base and V 8 bases, and 7 bases lay outside the gene matches. The CDR3: CASGRLAGRSYEQYF. CDR3 DNA sequence: TGTGCCAGTGGGAGACTAGCGGGACGATCCTACGAGCAGTACTTC.

This clone showed up just once. The chain links TRBV5-4 to TRBJ2-7; D may be TRBD1 (6 bases). The V gene's germline CDR1 is SGHNT and CDR2 YYREEE (reference sequence). The ends were cut back, 3 bases at V and 6 bases at J, with 19 bases in the middle. The CDR3 length is 15 residues. The CDR3 DNA reads as TGTGCCAGCAGCTACCGGGACACAAGTCTCGGCGAGCAGTACTTC. Protein product: CASSYRDTSLGEQYF.

Concerning this clone: Within the sample, other DNA sequences also encode this same CDR3. The genes are TRBV5-1 and TRBJ2-5; no reliable D call. V was pared by 0 bases and J by 2 bases, with 5 bases between. CDR3 length: 13 amino acids. Germline CDR1 SGHRS, CDR2 YFSETQ. The CDR3 bases are TGCGCCAGCAGCTTGGATCAGCAAGAGACCCAGTACTTC. Translated, it gives CASSLDQQETQYF.

The rearrangement links TRBV6-1 to TRBJ2-5; 12 nucleotides match TRBD1. The CDR3 sequence is 17 residues long. Germline loops: CDR1 MNHNS, CDR2 SASEGT. Trimming at V came to 4 bases and at J to 4 bases, leaving 10 bases not matched to a gene. CDR3 DNA sequence: TGTGCCAGCAGTGTATTCTCCGGGACAGGGGGCCGAGAGACCCAGTACTTC. As protein: CASSVFSGTGGRETQYF.

A note on this clone: This CDR3 is also generated by other DNA sequences in the sample. This sequence joins TRBV5-4 and TRBJ1-1; D is possibly TRBD1 (6 bases). Germline V gives CDR1 SGHNT, CDR2 YYREEE (reference sequence). There are 14 residues in the CDR3. The ends were cut back, 0 bases at V and 1 base at J, with 7 bases in the middle. The CDR3 here is CASSLGGQNTEAFF. CDR3 DNA: TGTGCCAGCAGCTTGGGGGGGCAGAACACTGAAGCTTTCTTT.

The chain is built from TRBV19 and TRBJ1-3; D call uncertain. Per germline, CDR1 LNHDA and CDR2 SQIVND (reference sequence). The V and J ends lost 3 bases and 4 bases respectively, with 7 bases between them. CDR3 length: 13 residues. The CDR3 sequence: CASSISIGNTIYF. The CDR3 DNA sequence: TGTGCCAGTAGTATTTCCATCGGAAACACCATATATTTT.

V usage is TRBV18 and J usage is TRBJ1-1; no clear D gene. Per the germline V gene, CDR1 is KGHSH and CDR2 is LQKENI. V lost 1 base and J lost 6, with 15 bases in between. CDR3 length: 15 residues. The CDR3 loop is CASSPLVGGFSEAFF. Here the CDR3 DNA reads TGTGCCAGCTCACCACTTGTAGGTGGGTTCTCTGAAGCTTTCTTT.

This chain links TRBV7-2 with TRBJ2-6; D is uncertain. The V gene lost 5 bases and the J gene lost 2 bases, with 16 bases spanning the gap. CDR1 SGHTA and CDR2 FQGNSA come from the germline V gene. CDR3 length: 17 amino acids. The CDR3 nucleotides are TGTGCCAGCAGCATCGGGCCCACAGCGACTGGGGCCAACGTCCTGACTTTC. This translates into CASSIGPTATGANVLTF.

The rearrangement links TRBV5-1 to TRBJ2-5; D remains ambiguous. Germline V CDR1 and CDR2: SGHRS, YFSETQ. The CDR3 contains 13 residues. Trimming shortened V by 0 bases and J by 4 bases, and 7 bases separated the two germline ends. The chain's CDR3 is CASSLVLSETQYF. The CDR3, as DNA: TGCGCCAGCAGCTTGGTACTATCAGAGACCCAGTACTTC.

The chain links TRBV29-1 to TRBJ1-4; D is possibly TRBD1 (6 bases). The germline V gene encodes CDR1 SQVTM and CDR2 ANQGSEA. This CDR3 spans 15 amino acids. Trimming took 4 bases from V and 1 from J, leaving 13 bases between them. The CDR3 is CSVGEGVGTNEKLFF. The CDR3 DNA reads TGCAGCGTTGGTGAGGGGGTTGGAACTAATGAAAAACTGTTTTTT.

The chain links TRBV30 to TRBJ2-5, with 9 bases matching TRBD1. There are 14 residues in the CDR3. The V segment lost 2 bases and the J segment 5 bases; nucleotides outside the gene matches: 6. Per germline, CDR1 GTSNPN and CDR2 SVGIG (reference sequence). The CDR3 reads CAWSKQGAWETQYF. CDR3 sequence (DNA): TGTGCCTGGAGTAAACAGGGGGCATGGGAGACCCAGTACTTC.

This clone was detected once. This chain uses TRBV7-8 with TRBJ1-6; D not certain. The V gene lost 0 bases and the J gene lost 0 bases, with 6 bases spanning the gap. Germline V gene data show CDR1 as SGHVS and CDR2 as FQNEAQ. CDR3 length: 16 residues. The DNA for the CDR3 is TGTGCCAGCAGCTTAGCGTCGAGCTCCTATAATTCACCCCTCCACTTT. Amino acids: CASSLASSSYNSPLHF.